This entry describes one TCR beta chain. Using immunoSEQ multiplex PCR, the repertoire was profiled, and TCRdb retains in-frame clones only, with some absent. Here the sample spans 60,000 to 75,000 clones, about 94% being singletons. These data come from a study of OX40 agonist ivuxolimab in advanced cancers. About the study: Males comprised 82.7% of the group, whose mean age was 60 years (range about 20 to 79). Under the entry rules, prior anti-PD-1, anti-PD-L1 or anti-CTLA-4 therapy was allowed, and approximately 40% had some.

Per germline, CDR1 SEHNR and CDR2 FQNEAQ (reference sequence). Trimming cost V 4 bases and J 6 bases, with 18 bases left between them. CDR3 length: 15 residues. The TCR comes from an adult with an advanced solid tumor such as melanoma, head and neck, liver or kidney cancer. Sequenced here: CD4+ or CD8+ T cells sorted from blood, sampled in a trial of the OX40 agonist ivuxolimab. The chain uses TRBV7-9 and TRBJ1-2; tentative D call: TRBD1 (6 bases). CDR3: CASSSGQYKSDGYTF. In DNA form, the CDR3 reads TGTGCCAGCAGCTCTGGACAGTACAAAAGCGATGGCTACACCTTC.